This T cell receptor beta chain originates from a study of cytomegalovirus exposure and HLA in healthy donors. Study-wide results and caveats: The later analysis indicated that the majority of CMV-associated TCR beta chains appeared HLA-restricted. A later analysis showed TCR association rates differing by HLA locus, peaking at DRB1 and lowest at HLA-C.

On this clone: The antigen is not known. A read error may account for a junction end that differs from germline.

Looked up from germline, CDR1 is KGHSH and CDR2 is LQKENI. The CDR3 is made up of 17 amino acids. 13 Jbeta primers and 60 Vbeta primers were used for the PCR. The assay was immunoSEQ multiplex PCR, and TCRdb's table has in-frame clones only and misses some. Of roughly 77,000 clones listed, over 60% were seen once; the top ten hold 4% to 4.5%. Healthy individuals who donated bone marrow served as the donors. The clonotype was recovered from a man aged 40-50 years in good health and CMV-seronegative. The sequenced sample consisted of PBMCs. This chain links TRBV18 with TRBJ2-3; 15 bases fit TRBD2. CDR3 region: CASSPGLAGGGTYTQYF. CDR3 in DNA: TGTGCCAGCTCACCCGGACTAGCGGGAGGGGGCACATATACGCAGTATTTT.